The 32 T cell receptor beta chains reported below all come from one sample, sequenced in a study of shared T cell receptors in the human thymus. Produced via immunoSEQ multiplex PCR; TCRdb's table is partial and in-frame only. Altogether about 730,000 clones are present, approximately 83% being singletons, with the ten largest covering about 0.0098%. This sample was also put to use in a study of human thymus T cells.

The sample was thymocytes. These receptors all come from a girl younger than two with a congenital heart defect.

The CDR3 protein is CASSIAGGTNEKLFF. CDR3 DNA: TGTGCCAGCAGTATCGCCGGCGGGACTAATGAAAAACTGTTTTTT. V is TRBV6-5 and J is TRBJ1-4, with no clear D. This CDR3 has 15 residues. The germline CDR1 and CDR2 sequences are MNHEY and SVGAGI. The V and J ends lost 5 bases and 2 bases respectively, with 12 bases between them.

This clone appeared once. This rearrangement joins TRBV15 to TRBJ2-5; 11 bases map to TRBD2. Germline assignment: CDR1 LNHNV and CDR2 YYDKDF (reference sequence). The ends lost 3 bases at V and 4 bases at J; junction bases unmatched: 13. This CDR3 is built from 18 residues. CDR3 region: CATSSDYSGGDPLETQYF. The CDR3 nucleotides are TGTGCCACCAGCAGTGACTATAGCGGGGGGGATCCCCTAGAGACCCAGTACTTC.

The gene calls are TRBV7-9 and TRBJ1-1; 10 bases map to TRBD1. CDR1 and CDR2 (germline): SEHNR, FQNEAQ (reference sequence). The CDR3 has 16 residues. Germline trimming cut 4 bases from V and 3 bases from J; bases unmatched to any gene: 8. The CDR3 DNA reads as TGTGCCAGCAGCTCCAGACAGGGGGCCTATGACACTGAAGCTTTCTTT. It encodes CASSSRQGAYDTEAFF.

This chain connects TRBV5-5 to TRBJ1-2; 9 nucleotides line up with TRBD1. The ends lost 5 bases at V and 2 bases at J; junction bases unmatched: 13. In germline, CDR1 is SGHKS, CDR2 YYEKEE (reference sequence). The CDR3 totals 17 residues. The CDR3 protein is CASRAGTGFQLNYGYTF. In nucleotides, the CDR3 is TGTGCCAGCAGGGCCGGGACAGGGTTCCAACTCAACTATGGCTACACCTTC.

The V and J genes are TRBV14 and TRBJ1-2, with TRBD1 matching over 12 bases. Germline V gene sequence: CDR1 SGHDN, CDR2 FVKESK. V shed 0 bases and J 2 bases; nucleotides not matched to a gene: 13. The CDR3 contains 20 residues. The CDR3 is CASSQDSCGDRGLNNYGYTF. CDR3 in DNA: TGTGCCAGCAGCCAAGATTCATGTGGGGACAGGGGGCTAAACAACTATGGCTACACCTTC.

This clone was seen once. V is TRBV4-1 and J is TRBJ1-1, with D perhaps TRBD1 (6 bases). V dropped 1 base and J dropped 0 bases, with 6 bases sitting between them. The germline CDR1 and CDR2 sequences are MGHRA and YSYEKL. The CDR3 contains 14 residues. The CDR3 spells CASSQGTVNTEAFF. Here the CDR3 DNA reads TGCGCCAGCAGCCAAGGGACAGTGAACACTGAAGCTTTCTTT.

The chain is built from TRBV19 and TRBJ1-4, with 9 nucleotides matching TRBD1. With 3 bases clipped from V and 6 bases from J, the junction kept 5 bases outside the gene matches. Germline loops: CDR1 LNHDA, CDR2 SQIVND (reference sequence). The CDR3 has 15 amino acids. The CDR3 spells CASSMGDRVHEKLFF. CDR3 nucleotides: TGTGCCAGTAGTATGGGGGACAGGGTGCATGAAAAACTGTTTTTT.

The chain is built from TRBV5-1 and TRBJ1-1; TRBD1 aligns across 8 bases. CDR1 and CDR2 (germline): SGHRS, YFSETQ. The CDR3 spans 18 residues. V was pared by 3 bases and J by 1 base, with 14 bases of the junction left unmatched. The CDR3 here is CASSSQTGAVGGNTEAFF. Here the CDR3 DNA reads TGCGCCAGCAGCTCCCAGACAGGGGCCGTTGGAGGGAACACTGAAGCTTTCTTT.

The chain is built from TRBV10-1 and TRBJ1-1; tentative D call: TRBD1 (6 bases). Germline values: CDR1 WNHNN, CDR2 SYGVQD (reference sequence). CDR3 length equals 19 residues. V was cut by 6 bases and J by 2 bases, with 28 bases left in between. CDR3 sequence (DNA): TGCGCCAGCAGCCCCACGGTATCAGGGGCAGTAGGGCGAAACACTGAAGCTTTCTTT. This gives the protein CASSPTVSGAVGRNTEAFF.

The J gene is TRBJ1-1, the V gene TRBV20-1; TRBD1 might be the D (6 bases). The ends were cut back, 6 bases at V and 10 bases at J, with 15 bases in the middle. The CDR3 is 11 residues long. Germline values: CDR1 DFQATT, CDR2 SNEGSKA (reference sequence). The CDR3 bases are TGCAGTGCCCTTACAGGGTCGGGAGCTTTCTTT. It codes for CSALTGSGAFF.

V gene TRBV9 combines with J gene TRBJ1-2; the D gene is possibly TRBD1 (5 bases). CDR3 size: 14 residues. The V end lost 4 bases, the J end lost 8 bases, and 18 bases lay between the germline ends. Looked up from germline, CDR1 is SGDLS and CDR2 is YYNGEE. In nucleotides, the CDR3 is TGTGCCAGCAGCCTTCGGACAAATCAGGACGGCTACACCTTC. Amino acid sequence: CASSLRTNQDGYTF.

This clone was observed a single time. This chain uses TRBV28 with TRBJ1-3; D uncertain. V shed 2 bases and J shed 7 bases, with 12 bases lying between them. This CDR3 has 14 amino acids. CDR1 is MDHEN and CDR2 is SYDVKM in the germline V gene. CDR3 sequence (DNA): TGTGCCAGCAGTTTAGGCGGTGGCCCCAACACCATATATTTT. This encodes CASSLGGGPNTIYF.

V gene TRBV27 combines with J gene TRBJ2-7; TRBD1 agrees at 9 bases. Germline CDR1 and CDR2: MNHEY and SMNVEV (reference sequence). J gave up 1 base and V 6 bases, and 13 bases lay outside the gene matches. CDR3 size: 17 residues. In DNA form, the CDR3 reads TGTGCCAGCAGATCTAATCGGGGACAGGGAAAGTCCTACGAGCAGTACTTC. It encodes CASRSNRGQGKSYEQYF.

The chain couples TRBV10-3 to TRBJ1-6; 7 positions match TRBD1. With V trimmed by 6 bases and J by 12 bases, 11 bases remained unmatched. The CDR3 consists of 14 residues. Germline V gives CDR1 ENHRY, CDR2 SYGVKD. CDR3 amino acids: CAIRETDREVPLHF. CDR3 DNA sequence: TGTGCCATCAGGGAAACAGACAGGGAGGTACCCCTCCACTTT.

The CDR3 DNA sequence: TGTGCCAGCAGGCGCACTCAGGGGGCGGGAGGGACTGAAGCTTTCTTT. It yields the protein CASRRTQGAGGTEAFF. The genes are TRBV14 and TRBJ1-1, with 8 bases lining up with TRBD1. The CDR3 length is 16 residues. Trimming at V came to 6 bases and at J to 5 bases, leaving 14 bases not matched to a gene. Germline V gene lookup returns CDR1 SGHDN and CDR2 FVKESK.

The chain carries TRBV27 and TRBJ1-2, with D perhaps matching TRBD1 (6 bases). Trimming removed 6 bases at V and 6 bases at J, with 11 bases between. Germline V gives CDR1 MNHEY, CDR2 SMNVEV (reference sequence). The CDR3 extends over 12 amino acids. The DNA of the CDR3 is TGTGCCAGCAGCCGATGGGGGCATGGCTACACCTTC. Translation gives CASSRWGHGYTF.

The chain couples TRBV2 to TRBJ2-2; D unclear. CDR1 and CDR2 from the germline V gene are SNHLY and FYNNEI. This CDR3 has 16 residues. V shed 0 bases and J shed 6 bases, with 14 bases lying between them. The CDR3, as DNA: TGTGCCAGCAGTGAAGCGAAGTCGGAGTATTCCGGGGAGCTGTTTTTT. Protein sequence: CASSEAKSEYSGELFF.

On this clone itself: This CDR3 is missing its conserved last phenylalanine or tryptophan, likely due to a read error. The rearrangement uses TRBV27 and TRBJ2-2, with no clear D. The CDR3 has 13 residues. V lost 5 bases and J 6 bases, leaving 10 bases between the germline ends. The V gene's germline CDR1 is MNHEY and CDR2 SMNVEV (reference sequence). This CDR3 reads CASSQGAPGELFS. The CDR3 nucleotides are TGTGCCAGCAGTCAAGGAGCCCCCGGGGAGCTGTTTTCT.

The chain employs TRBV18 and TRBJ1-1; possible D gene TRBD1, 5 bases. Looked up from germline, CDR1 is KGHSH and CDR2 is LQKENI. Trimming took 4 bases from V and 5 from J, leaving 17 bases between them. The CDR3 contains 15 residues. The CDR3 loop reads CASSQHNQGGTEAFF. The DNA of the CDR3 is TGTGCCAGCTCACAGCATAATCAGGGCGGAACTGAAGCTTTCTTT.

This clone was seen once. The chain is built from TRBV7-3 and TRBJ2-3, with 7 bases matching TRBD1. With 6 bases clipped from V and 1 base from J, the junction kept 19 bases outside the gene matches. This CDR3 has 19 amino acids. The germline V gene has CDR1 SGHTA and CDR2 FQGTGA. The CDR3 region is CASRPNRGPDPPGTDTQYF. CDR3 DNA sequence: TGTGCCAGCAGACCCAACAGGGGTCCTGACCCGCCGGGCACAGATACGCAGTATTTT.

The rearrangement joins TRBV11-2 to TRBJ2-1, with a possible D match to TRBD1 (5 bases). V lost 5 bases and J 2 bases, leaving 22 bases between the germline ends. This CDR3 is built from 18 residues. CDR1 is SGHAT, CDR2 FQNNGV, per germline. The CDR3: CASSPRLVTVETYNEQFF. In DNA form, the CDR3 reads TGTGCCAGCAGCCCCCGGCTAGTGACAGTCGAAACCTACAATGAGCAGTTCTTC.

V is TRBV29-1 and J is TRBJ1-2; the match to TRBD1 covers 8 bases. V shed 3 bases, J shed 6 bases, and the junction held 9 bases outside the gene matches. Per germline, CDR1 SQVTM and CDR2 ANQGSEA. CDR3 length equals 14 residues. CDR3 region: CSVEGWAGGHGYTF. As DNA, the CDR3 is TGCAGCGTTGAGGGGTGGGCAGGGGGCCATGGCTACACCTTC. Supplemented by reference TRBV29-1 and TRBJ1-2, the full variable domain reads SAVISQKPSRDICQRGTSLTIQCQVDSQVTMMFWYRQQPGQSLTLIATANQGSEATYESGFVIDKFPISRPNLTFSTLTVSNMSPEDSSIYLCSVEGWAGGHGYTFGSGTRLTVV.

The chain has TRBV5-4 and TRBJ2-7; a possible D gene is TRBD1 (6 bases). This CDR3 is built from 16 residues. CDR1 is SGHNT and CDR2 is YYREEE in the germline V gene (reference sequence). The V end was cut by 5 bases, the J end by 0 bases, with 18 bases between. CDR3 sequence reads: CASSFDRPASSYEQYF. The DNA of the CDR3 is TGTGCCAGCAGTTTTGACAGGCCGGCAAGCTCCTACGAGCAGTACTTC.

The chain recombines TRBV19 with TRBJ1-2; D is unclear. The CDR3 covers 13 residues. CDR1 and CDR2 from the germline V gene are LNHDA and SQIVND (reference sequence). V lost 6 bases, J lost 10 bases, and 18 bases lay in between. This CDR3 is CASSPGPVPPYTF. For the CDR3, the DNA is TGTGCCAGTAGCCCGGGTCCGGTACCTCCCTACACCTTC.

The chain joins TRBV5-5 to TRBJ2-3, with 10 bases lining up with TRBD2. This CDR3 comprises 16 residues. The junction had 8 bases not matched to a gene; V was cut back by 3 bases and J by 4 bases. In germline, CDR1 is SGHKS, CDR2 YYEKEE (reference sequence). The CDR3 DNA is TGTGCCAGCAGCTCCCTAAGCGGGGGGGCCGCAGATACGCAGTATTTT. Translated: CASSSLSGGAADTQYF.

The CDR3 region has the DNA TGTGCCAGCGGGGCTTTAAACTCTGGAAACACCATATATTTT. Translated: CASGALNSGNTIYF. The chain employs TRBV28 and TRBJ1-3, with D tentatively TRBD1 (5 bases). CDR3 size: 14 residues. Trimming removed 8 bases at V and 0 bases at J, with 11 bases between. The germline CDR1 and CDR2 sequences are MDHEN and SYDVKM.

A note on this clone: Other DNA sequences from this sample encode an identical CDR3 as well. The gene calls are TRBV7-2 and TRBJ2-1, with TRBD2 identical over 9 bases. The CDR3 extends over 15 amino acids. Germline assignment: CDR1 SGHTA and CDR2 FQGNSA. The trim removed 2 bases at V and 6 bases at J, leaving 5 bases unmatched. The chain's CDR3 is CASSLLAGGRNEQFF. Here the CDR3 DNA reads TGTGCCAGCAGCTTACTGGCGGGGGGGCGCAATGAGCAGTTCTTC.

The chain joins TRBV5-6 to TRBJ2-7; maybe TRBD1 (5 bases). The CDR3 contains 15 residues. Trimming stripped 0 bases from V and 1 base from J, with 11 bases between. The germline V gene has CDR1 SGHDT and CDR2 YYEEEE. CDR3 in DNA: TGTGCCAGCAGCTTGGGCTATAGGGGTTCCTACGAGCAGTACTTC. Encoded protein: CASSLGYRGSYEQYF.

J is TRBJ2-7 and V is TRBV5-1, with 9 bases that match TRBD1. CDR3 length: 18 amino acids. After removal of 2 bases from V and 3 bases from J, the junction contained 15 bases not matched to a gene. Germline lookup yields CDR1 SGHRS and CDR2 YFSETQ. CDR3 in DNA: TGCGCCAGCAGCTTTTTGGGGAATCCTGGGACAGGGAGCTACGAGCAGTACTTC. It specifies CASSFLGNPGTGSYEQYF.

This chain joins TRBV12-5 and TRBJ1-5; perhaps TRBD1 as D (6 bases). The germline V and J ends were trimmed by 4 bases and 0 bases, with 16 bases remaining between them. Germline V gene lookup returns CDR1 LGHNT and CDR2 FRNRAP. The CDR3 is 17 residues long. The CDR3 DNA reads TGTGCTAGTGGTTATCCCCGGGACACGTATAGCAATCAGCCCCAGCATTTT. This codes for CASGYPRDTYSNQPQHF.

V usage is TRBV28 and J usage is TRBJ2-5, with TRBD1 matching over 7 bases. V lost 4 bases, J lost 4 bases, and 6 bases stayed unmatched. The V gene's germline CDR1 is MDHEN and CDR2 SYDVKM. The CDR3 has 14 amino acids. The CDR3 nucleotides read TGTGCCAGCAGTTCCCACGGGACAGCAGAGACCCAGTACTTC. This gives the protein CASSSHGTAETQYF.

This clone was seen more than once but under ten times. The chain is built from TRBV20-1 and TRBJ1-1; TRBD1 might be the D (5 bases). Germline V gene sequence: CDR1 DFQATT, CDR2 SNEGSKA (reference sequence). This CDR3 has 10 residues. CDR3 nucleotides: TGCAGCCCGGGGGGTACTGAAGCTTTCTTT. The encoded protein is CSPGGTEAFF.